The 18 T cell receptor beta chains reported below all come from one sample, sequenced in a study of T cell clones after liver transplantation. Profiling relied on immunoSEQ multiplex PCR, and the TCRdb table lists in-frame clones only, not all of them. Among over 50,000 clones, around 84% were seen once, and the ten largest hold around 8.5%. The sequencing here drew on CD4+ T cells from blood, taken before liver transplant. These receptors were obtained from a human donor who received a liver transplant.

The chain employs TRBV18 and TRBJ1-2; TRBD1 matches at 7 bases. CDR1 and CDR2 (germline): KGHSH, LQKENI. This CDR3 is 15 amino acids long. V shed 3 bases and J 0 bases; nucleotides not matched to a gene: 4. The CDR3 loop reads CASSPAGQPNYGYTF. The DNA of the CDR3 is TGTGCCAGCTCACCCGCGGGACAGCCTAACTATGGCTACACCTTC.

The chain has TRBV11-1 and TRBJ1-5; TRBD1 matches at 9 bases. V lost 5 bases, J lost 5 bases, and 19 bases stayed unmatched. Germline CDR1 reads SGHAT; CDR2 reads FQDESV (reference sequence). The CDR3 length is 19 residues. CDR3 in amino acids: CASSLPGTGYCIWDQPQHF. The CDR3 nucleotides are TGTGCCAGCAGCCTTCCCGGGACAGGGTATTGTATATGGGATCAGCCCCAGCATTTT.

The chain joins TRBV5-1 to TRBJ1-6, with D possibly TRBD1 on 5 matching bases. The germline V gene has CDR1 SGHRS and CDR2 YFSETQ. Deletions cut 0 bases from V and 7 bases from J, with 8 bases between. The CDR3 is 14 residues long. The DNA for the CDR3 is TGCGCCAGCAGCTTGGATCGGGGCAATTCACCCCTCCACTTT. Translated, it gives CASSLDRGNSPLHF.

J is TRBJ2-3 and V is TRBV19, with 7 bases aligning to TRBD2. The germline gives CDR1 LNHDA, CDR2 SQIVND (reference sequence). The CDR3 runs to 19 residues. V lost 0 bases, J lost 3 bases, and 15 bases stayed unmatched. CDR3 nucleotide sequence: TGTGCCAGTAGTATAGATCTCCCGGGCCAGGGAGGGCGAACAGATACGCAGTATTTT. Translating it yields CASSIDLPGQGGRTDTQYF.

For the CDR3, the DNA is TGTGCCAGCAGCTACAGGGGTCATCCCTACGAGCAGTACTTC. Translation: CASSYRGHPYEQYF. The rearrangement uses TRBV6-5 and TRBJ2-7, with 7 bases identical to TRBD1. The CDR3 spans 14 residues. In germline, CDR1 is MNHEY, CDR2 SVGAGI. Trimming cost V 6 bases and J 2 bases; bases outside gene matches: 7.

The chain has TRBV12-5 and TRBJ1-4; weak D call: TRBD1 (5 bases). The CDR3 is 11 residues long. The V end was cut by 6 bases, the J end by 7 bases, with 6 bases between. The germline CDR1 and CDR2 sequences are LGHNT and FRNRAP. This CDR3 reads CASGQGEKLFF. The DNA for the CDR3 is TGTGCTAGTGGCCAGGGTGAAAAACTGTTTTTT.

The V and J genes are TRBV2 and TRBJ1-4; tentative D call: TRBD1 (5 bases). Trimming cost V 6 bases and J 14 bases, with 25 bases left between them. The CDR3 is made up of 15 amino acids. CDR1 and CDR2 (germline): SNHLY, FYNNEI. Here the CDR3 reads CASRQGAGEYTRLFF. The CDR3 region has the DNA TGTGCCAGCAGGCAGGGTGCGGGAGAGTATACGCGGCTGTTTTTT.

CDR3 DNA sequence: TGTGCCAGCAGGGACTCGAGGATATACAATGAGCAGTTCTTC. It is translated as CASRDSRIYNEQFF. The J gene is TRBJ2-1, the V gene TRBV6-5; maybe TRBD2 (5 bases). This CDR3 has 14 residues. Per germline, CDR1 MNHEY and CDR2 SVGAGI. V was pared by 6 bases and J by 4 bases, with 13 bases between.

CDR3 in amino acids: CASSAQANFESEQFF. DNA for the CDR3: TGCGCCAGCAGCGCCCAGGCGAATTTCGAAAGCGAGCAGTTCTTC. The rearrangement joins TRBV5-1 to TRBJ2-1; no clear D. CDR3 length equals 15 residues. V shed 4 bases and J shed 10 bases, with 21 bases lying between them. CDR1 and CDR2 (germline): SGHRS, YFSETQ.

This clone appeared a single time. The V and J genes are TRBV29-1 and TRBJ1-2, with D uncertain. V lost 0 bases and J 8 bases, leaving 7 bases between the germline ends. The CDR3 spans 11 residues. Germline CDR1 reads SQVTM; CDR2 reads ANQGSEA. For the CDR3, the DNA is TGCAGCGTTGAAGAGATGGTGGGCTACACCTTC. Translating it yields CSVEEMVGYTF.

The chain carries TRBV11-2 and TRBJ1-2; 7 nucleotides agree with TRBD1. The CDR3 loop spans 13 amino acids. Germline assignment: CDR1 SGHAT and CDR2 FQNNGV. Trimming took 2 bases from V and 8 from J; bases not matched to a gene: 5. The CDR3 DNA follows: TGTGCCAGCAGCTTAAACAGGGGCTTCGGCTACACCTTC. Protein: CASSLNRGFGYTF.

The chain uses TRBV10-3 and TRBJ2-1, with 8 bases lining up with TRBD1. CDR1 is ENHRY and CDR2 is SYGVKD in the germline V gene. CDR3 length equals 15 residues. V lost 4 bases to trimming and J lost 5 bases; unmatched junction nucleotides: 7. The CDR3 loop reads CAISGGGTGHNEQFF. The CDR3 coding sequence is TGTGCCATCAGTGGAGGAGGGACAGGTCACAATGAGCAGTTCTTC.

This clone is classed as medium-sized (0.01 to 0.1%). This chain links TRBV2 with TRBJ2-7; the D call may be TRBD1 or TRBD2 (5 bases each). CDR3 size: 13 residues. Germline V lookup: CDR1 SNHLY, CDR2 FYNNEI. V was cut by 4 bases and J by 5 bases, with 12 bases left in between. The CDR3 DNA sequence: TGTGCCAGCAGTGGGGACCTGGGGGACGAGCAGTACTTC. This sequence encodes CASSGDLGDEQYF. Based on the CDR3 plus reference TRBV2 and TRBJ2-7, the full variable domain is EPEVTQTPSHQVTQMGQEVILRCVPISNHLYFYWYRQILGQKVEFLVSFYNNEISEKSEIFDDQFSVERPDGSNFTLKIRSTKLEDSAMYFCASSGDLGDEQYFGPGTRLTVT.

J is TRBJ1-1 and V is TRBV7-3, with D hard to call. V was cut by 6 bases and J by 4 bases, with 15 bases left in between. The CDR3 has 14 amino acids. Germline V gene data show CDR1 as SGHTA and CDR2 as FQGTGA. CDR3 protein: CASSQPLRATEAFF. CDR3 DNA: TGTGCCAGCAGTCAACCCCTTAGAGCCACTGAAGCTTTCTTT.

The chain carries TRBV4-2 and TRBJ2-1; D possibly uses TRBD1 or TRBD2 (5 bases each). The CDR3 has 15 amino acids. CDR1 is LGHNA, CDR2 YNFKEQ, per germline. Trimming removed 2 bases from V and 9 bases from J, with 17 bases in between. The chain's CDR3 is CASSQRGERQTEQFF. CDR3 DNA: TGTGCCAGCAGCCAAAGAGGGGAACGACAGACTGAGCAGTTCTTC.

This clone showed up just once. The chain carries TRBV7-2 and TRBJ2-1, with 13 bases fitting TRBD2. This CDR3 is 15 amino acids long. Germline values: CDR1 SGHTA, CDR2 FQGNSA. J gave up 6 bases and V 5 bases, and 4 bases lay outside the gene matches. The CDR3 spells CASSLTSGGSNEQFF. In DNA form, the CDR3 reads TGTGCCAGCAGCCTGACTAGCGGGGGGTCCAATGAGCAGTTCTTC.

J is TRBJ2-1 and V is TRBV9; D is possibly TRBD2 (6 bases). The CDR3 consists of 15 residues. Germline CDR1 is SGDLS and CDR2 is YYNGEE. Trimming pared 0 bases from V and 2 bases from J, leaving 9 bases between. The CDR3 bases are TGTGCCAGCAGCGTAGTGGGGGGAACCTACAATGAGCAGTTCTTC. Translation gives CASSVVGGTYNEQFF.

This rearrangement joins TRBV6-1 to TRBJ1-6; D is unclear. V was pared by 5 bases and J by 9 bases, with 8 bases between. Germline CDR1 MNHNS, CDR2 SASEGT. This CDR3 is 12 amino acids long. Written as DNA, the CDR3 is TGTGCCAGCAGTTTTACCGGTTCACCCCTCCACTTT. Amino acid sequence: CASSFTGSPLHF.